The clone carrying this T cell receptor (beta chain) was detected only a few times. Other DNA sequences in the sample encode the same CDR3. These data come from a study of beta chain features in type 1 diabetes. Expressed TCRB transcripts were sequenced because the entire RNA isolate underwent reverse transcription. Repertoires were generated with immunoSEQ multiplex PCR, while TCRdb's copy carries only in-frame clones and drops some. The data show around 150,000 clones, with roughly 8.1% seen just once and 0.55% to 0.75% held by the top ten. The receptor was derived from a man aged 18 to 29 in good health. Material: central memory CD4+ T cells from blood.

CDR3 sequence: CASSTGQNTEAFF. CDR3 nucleotides: TGTGCCAGCTCTACGGGACAGAACACTGAAGCTTTCTTT. The gene calls are TRBV7-2 and TRBJ1-1; weak D call: TRBD1 (6 bases). Trimming removed 8 bases from V and 1 base from J, with 11 bases in between. The CDR3 covers 13 residues. Looked up from germline, CDR1 is SGHTA and CDR2 is FQGNSA.